This T cell receptor beta chain appears in the sequencing data of a study of spatial heterogeneity in lung cancer. Study-level information: Untreated early-stage non-small cell lung cancer patients, 65 to 90 in total, were the donors.

The time point denotes: blood at routine non-recurrence follow-up after resection. Tumor, nontumor lung or frozen PBMC supplied whole RNA that was sequenced unsorted. Findings of the study overall: Ubiquitous expanded tumor TCRs showed up in blood more at resection than follow-up.

CDR1 SGHTA and CDR2 FQGNSA come from the germline V gene. This CDR3 has 15 residues. Unmatched junction bases numbered 1, after V lost 3 bases and J lost 2 bases. On this clonotype: Antigen unknown.

Every cDNA TCR molecule received its own unique molecular identifier. MiXCR, run by TCRdb on the 5' RACE reads, gives a single entry per CDR3 protein. The table shows roughly 32,000 distinct CDR3 sequences, with more than 9% occurring only once. Specimen: PBMCs, collected at follow-up. J is TRBJ2-7 and V is TRBV7-2, with 13 bases that match TRBD2. This receptor was identified in a female donor with early-stage non-small cell lung cancer. The CDR3 bases are TGTGCCAGCAGCTTCACTAGCGGGGGGGCCTACGAGCAGTACTTC. Its translation is CASSFTSGGAYEQYF. Supplemented by reference TRBV7-2 and TRBJ2-7, the full variable domain reads GAGVSQSPSNKVTEKGKDVELRCDPISGHTALYWYRQSLGQGLEFLIYFQGNSAPDKSGLPSDRFSAERTGGSVSTLTIQRTQQEDSAVYLCASSFTSGGAYEQYFGPGTRLTVT.